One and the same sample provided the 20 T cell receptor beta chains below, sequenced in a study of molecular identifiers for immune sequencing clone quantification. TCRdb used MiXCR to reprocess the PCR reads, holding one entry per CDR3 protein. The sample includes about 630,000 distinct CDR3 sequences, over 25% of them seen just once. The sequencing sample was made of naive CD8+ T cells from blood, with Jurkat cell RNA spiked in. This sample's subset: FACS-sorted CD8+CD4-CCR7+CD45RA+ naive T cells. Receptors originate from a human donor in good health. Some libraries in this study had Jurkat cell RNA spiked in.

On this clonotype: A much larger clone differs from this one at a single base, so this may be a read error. This chain's CDR3 is CATGDWGANYNEQFF. In nucleotides, the CDR3 is TGTGCCACCGGTGATTGGGGGGCTAACTACAATGAGCAGTTCTTC. The chain combines TRBV24-1 with TRBJ2-1; D may correspond to TRBD1 or TRBD2 (6 bases each). The CDR3 extends over 15 amino acids. Germline V lookup: CDR1 KGHDR, CDR2 SFDVKD.

The CDR3 protein is CASSFPTASGPEAFF. As DNA, the CDR3 is TGTGCCAGCAGCTTTCCGACAGCCTCGGGTCCTGAAGCTTTCTTT. This sequence joins TRBV7-9 and TRBJ1-1; D possibly corresponds to TRBD1 (5 bases). V was trimmed by 3 bases and J by 6 bases, leaving 17 bases between them. The CDR3 totals 15 residues. Germline V gene lookup returns CDR1 SEHNR and CDR2 FQNEAQ (reference sequence).

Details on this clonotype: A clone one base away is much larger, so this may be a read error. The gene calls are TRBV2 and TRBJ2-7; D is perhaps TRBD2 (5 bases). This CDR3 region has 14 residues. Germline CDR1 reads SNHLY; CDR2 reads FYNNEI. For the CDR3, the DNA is TGTGGCAGCAGTGAGCTTGGGAGCTCCTACGAGCAGTACTTC. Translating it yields CGSSELGSSYEQYF.

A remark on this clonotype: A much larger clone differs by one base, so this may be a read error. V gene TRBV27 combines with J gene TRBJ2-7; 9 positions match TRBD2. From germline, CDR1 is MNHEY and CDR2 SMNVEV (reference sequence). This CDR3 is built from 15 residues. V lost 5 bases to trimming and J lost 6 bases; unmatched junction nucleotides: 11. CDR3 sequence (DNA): TGTGCCAGCAGTATGACTAGCGGATGGGGGTGCGAGCAGTACTTC. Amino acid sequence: CASSMTSGWGCEQYF.

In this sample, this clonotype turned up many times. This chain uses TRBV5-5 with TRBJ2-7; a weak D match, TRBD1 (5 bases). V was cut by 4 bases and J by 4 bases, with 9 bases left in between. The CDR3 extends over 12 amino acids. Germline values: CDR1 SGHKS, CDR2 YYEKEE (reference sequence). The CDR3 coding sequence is TGTGCCAGCAGCATCCAGGGATACGAGCAGTACTTC. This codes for CASSIQGYEQYF.

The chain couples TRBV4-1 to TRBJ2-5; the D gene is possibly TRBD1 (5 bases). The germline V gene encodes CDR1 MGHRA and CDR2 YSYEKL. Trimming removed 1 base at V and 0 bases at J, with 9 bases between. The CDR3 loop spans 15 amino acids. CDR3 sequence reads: CASSQVKGYQETQYF. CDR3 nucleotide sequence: TGCGCCAGCAGCCAAGTAAAGGGGTACCAAGAGACCCAGTACTTC.

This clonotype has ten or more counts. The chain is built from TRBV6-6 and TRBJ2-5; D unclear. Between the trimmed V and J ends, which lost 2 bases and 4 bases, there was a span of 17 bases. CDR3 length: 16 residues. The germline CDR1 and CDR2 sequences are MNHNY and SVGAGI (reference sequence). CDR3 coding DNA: TGTGCCAGCAGTTACGACGTTCCTCGGGCTCCAGAGACCCAGTACTTC. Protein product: CASSYDVPRAPETQYF.

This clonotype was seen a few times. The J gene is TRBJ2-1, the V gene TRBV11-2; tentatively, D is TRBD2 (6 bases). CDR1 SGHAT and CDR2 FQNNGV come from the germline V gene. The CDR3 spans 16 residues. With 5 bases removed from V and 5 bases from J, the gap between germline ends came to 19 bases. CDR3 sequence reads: CASSRSGQNANNEQFF. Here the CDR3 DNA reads TGTGCCAGCAGCCGAAGCGGGCAAAACGCTAACAATGAGCAGTTCTTC.

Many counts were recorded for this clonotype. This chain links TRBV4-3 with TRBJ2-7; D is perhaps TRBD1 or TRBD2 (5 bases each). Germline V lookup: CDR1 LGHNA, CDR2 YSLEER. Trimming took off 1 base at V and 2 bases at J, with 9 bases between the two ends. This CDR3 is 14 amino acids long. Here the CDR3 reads CASSQGRDPYEQYF. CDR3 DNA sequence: TGCGCCAGCAGCCAAGGCAGGGACCCCTACGAGCAGTACTTC.

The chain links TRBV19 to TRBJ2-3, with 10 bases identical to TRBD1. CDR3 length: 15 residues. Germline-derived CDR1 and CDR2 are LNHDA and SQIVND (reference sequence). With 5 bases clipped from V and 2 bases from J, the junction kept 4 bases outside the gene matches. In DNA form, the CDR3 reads TGTGCCAGTAGTGCCGGGACAGGGGTCACAGATACGCAGTATTTT. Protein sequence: CASSAGTGVTDTQYF. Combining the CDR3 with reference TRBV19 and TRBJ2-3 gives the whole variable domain DGGITQSPKYLFRKEGQNVTLSCEQNLNHDAMYWYRQDPGQGLRLIYYSQIVNDFQKGDIAEGYSVSREKKESFPLTVTSAQKNPTAFYLCASSAGTGVTDTQYFGPGTRLTVL.

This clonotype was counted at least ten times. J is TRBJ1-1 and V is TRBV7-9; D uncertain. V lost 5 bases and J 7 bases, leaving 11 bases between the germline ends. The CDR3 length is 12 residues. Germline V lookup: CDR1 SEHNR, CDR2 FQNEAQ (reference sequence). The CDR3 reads CASSGWGGEAFF. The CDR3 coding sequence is TGTGCCAGCAGCGGATGGGGAGGTGAAGCTTTCTTT.

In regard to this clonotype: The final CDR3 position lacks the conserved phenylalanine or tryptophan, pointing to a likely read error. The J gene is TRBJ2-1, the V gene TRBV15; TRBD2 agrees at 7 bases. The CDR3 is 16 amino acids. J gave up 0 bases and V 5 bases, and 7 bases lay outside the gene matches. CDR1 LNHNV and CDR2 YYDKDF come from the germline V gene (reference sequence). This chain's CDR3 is CATSEGRGSSYNEQFI. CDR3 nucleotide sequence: TGTGCCACCAGCGAAGGGCGCGGGAGCTCCTACAATGAGCAGTTCATC.

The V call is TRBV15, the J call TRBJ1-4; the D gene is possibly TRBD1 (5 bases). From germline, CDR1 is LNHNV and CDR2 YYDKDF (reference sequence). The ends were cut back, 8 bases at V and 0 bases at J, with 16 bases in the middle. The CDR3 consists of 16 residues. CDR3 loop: CATASQSGATNEKLFF. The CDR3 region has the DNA TGTGCCACCGCCTCTCAGTCGGGGGCAACTAATGAAAAACTGTTTTTT.

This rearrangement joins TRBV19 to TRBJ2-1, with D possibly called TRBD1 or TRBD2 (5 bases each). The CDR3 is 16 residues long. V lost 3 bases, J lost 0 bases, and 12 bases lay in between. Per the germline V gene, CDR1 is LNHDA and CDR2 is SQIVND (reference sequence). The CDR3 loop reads CASSMGERSSYNEQFF. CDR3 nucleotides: TGTGCCAGTAGTATGGGGGAGCGGAGCTCCTACAATGAGCAGTTCTTC. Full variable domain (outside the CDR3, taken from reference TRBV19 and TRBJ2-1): DGGITQSPKYLFRKEGQNVTLSCEQNLNHDAMYWYRQDPGQGLRLIYYSQIVNDFQKGDIAEGYSVSREKKESFPLTVTSAQKNPTAFYLCASSMGERSSYNEQFFGPGTRLTVL.

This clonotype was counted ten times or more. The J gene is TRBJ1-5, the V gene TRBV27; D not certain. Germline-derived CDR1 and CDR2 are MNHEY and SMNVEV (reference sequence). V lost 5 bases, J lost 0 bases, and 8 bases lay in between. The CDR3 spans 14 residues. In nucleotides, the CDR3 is TGTGCCAGCAGTCCCTTTAATAGCAATCAGCCCCAGCATTTT. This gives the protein CASSPFNSNQPQHF.

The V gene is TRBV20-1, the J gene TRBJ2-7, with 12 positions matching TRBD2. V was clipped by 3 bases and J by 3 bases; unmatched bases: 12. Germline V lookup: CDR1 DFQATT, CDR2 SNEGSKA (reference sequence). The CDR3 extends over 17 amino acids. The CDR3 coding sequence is TGCAGTGCTAGCGGACTAGCGGGAATCGCTGACTACTACGAGCAGTACTTC. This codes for CSASGLAGIADYYEQYF.

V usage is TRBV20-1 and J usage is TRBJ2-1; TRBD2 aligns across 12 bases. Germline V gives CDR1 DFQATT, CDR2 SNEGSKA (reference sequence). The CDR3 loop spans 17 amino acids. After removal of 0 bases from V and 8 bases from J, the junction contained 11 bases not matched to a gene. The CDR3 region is CSARDRGWASGRDEQFF. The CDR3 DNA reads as TGCAGTGCTAGAGATCGTGGGTGGGCTAGCGGGAGGGATGAGCAGTTCTTC.

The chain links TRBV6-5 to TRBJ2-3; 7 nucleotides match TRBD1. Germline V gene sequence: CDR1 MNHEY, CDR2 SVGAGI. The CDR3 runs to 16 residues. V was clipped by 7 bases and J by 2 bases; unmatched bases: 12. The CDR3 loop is CASKTETGQATDTQYF. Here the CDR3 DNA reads TGTGCCAGCAAGACCGAAACCGGACAGGCCACAGATACGCAGTATTTT.

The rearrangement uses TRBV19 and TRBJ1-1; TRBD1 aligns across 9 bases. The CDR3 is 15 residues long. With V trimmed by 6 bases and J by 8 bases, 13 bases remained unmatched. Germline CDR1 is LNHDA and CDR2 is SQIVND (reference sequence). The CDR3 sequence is CASRTGGRASTEAFF. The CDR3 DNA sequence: TGTGCCAGTAGGACAGGGGGGAGGGCCTCCACCGAAGCTTTCTTT.

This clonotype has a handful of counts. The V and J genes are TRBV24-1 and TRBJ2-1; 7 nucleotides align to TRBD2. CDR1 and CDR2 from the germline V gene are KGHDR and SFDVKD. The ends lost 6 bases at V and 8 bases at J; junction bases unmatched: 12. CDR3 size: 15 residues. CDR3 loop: CATSTFEGGVDEQFF. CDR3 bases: TGTGCCACCAGTACCTTTGAGGGAGGGGTCGATGAGCAGTTCTTC.